Listed below are T cell receptor beta chains from one sample, sequenced in a study of blood T cell repertoires in COVID-19. This table comes from immunoSEQ multiplex PCR, and its TCRdb copy is limited to in-frame clones, with some not included. The data show about 230,000 clones, with about 90% seen just once and 3% to 4% held by the top ten. Input material: PBMCs or T cells enriched from blood (not recorded which). These receptors came from a woman aged 25 to 39 with acute COVID-19. Each CDR3 is given with its conserved first and last residue. The D gene is left open where the match is weak. Only some rows state a clone size, as once, few, many or a class for expanded clones.

CDR3: CASSINRGGQGLNTGELFF
DNA: TGTGCCAGTAGTATTAATAGAGGGGGACAGGGACTTAACACCGGGGAGCTGTTTTTT
J: TRBJ2-2
size: few
V: TRBV19
D: TRBD1
length: 19

CDR3: CASSFASSNYGYTF
DNA: TGTGCCAGCAGTTTCGCCAGTTCTAACTATGGCTACACCTTC
J: TRBJ1-2
size: once
V: TRBV6-6
D: NA
length: 14

CDR3: CASSLGRASGLGEQYF
DNA: TGTGCCAGCAGCTTAGGGCGGGCTAGCGGCCTTGGCGAGCAGTACTTC
J: TRBJ2-7
size: few
V: TRBV7-9
D: TRBD2
length: 16

CDR3: CASSESSITYGYTF
DNA: TGCGCCAGCAGTGAGTCTAGTATAACCTATGGCTACACCTTC
J: TRBJ1-2
size: NA
V: TRBV10-1
D: NA
length: 14

CDR3: CAWSLPPRLTGTYEQYF
DNA: TGTGCCTGGAGTCTACCCCCTCGCTTGACAGGGACCTACGAGCAGTACTTC
J: TRBJ2-7
size: NA
V: TRBV30
D: TRBD1
length: 17

CDR3: CAGRGTGDSYEQYF
DNA: TGTGCCGGGAGAGGGACAGGCGATTCCTACGAGCAGTACTTC
J: TRBJ2-7
size: NA
V: TRBV6-5
D: TRBD1
length: 14

CDR3: CAWKIISARLGLNSPLHF
DNA: TGTGCCTGGAAGATCATCTCGGCCAGGCTGGGCCTCAATTCACCCCTCCACTTT
J: TRBJ1-6
size: NA
V: TRBV30
D: NA
length: 18

CDR3: CASSRDSNQPQHF
DNA: TGTGCCAGCAGTCGGGACAGTAATCAGCCCCAGCATTTT
J: TRBJ1-5
size: NA
V: TRBV12-3/TRBV12-4
D: TRBD1
length: 13

CDR3: CASSVARGGATDTQYF
DNA: TGTGCCAGCAGCGTAGCTCGGGGAGGGGCCACAGATACGCAGTATTTT
J: TRBJ2-3
size: NA
V: TRBV9
D: TRBD2
length: 16

CDR3: CASSGGQGIINQPQHF
DNA: TGTGCCAGCAGCGGGGGACAGGGCATTATCAATCAGCCCCAGCATTTT
J: TRBJ1-5
size: NA
V: TRBV2
D: TRBD1
length: 16

CDR3: CASSADGYTEAFF
DNA: TGTGCCAGCAGCGCGGATGGATACACTGAAGCTTTCTTT
J: TRBJ1-1
size: NA
V: TRBV12-3/TRBV12-4
D: NA
length: 13

CDR3: CASIMEATNEKLFF
DNA: TGTGCCAGCATAATGGAGGCGACTAATGAAAAACTGTTTTTT
J: TRBJ1-4
size: NA
V: TRBV6-5
D: NA
length: 14

CDR3: CASSLGAGPYGYTF
DNA: TGTGCCAGCAGCTTAGGGGCAGGTCCGTATGGCTACACCTTC
J: TRBJ1-2
size: NA
V: TRBV11-2
D: NA
length: 14

CDR3: CASSYSASTEAFF
DNA: TGTGCCAGCAGTTACTCGGCTAGCACTGAAGCTTTCTTT
J: TRBJ1-1
size: NA
V: TRBV6-2/TRBV6-3
D: NA
length: 13

CDR3: CASSLDDVGGQLYYEQYF
DNA: TGTGCCAGCAGCTTAGATGATGTGGGGGGACAGCTATACTACGAGCAGTACTTC
J: TRBJ2-7
size: NA
V: TRBV11-2
D: NA
length: 18

CDR3: CASSAAGSGWDSPLHF
DNA: TGTGCCAGCAGCGCCGCCGGGTCCGGGTGGGATTCACCCCTCCACTTT
J: TRBJ1-6
size: NA
V: TRBV9
D: NA
length: 16

CDR3: CASSPGTGGFNEQFF
DNA: TGTGCCAGCAGCCCTGGGACAGGGGGGTTCAATGAGCAGTTCTTC
J: TRBJ2-1
size: NA
V: TRBV5-4
D: TRBD1
length: 15

CDR3: CAWSGQGRRYGYTF
DNA: TGTGCCTGGAGTGGACAGGGGCGACGGTATGGCTACACCTTC
J: TRBJ1-2
size: NA
V: TRBV30
D: TRBD1
length: 14

CDR3: CASSQDEGGAYGYTF
DNA: TGTGCCAGCAGCCAAGATGAGGGGGGGGCCTATGGCTACACCTTC
J: TRBJ1-2
size: NA
V: TRBV4-2
D: NA
length: 15

CDR3: CASSLAGVVSPLHF
DNA: TGTGCCAGCAGCTTGGCAGGGGTTGTCTCACCCCTCCACTTT
J: TRBJ1-6
size: NA
V: TRBV5-6
D: NA
length: 14

CDR3: CASRKDRANEQFF
DNA: TGTGCCAGCAGGAAGGACAGGGCTAATGAGCAGTTCTTC
J: TRBJ2-1
size: NA
V: TRBV27
D: TRBD1
length: 13

CDR3: CASSQEPPGQRYNEQFF
DNA: TGCGCCAGCAGCCAAGAGCCCCCAGGACAGAGATACAATGAGCAGTTCTTC
J: TRBJ2-1
size: once
V: TRBV4-1
D: NA
length: 17

CDR3: CASSLHSSYNEQFF
DNA: TGCGCCAGCAGCTTGCACTCAAGTTACAATGAGCAGTTCTTC
J: TRBJ2-1
size: few
V: TRBV5-1
D: NA
length: 14

CDR3: CASSSTGTGNSPLHF
DNA: TGTGCCAGCAGTTCGACCGGGACAGGAAATTCACCCCTCCACTTT
J: TRBJ1-6
size: many
V: TRBV6-2/TRBV6-3
D: TRBD1
length: 15

CDR3: CASSWGGDTQYF
DNA: TGCGCCAGCAGCTGGGGGGGAGATACGCAGTATTTT
J: TRBJ2-3
size: once
V: TRBV5-1
D: TRBD2
length: 12

CDR3: CASSDHSAGGETQYF
DNA: TGTGCCAGCAGTGATCATAGCGCCGGCGGGGAGACCCAGTACTTC
J: TRBJ2-5
size: few
V: TRBV25-1
D: NA
length: 15

CDR3: CASRSQGNTGELFF
DNA: TGTGCCAGCAGGAGCCAGGGAAACACCGGGGAGCTGTTTTTT
J: TRBJ2-2
size: NA
V: TRBV2
D: NA
length: 14

CDR3: CASNTGQGNTGELFF
DNA: TGTGCCAGTAATACCGGACAGGGGAACACCGGGGAGCTGTTTTTT
J: TRBJ2-2
size: NA
V: TRBV19
D: TRBD1
length: 15

CDR3: CASSWGLAGGNSDTQYF
DNA: TGCGCCAGCAGCTGGGGACTAGCGGGGGGGAATTCAGATACGCAGTATTTT
J: TRBJ2-3
size: NA
V: TRBV5-1
D: TRBD2
length: 17

CDR3: CASAGRNSNQPQHF
DNA: TGTGCCAGCGCGGGACGGAATAGCAATCAGCCCCAGCATTTT
J: TRBJ1-5
size: NA
V: TRBV6-6
D: NA
length: 14

CDR3: CASRGDSFYGYTF
DNA: TGTGCCAGCAGGGGGGACAGCTTCTATGGCTACACCTTC
J: TRBJ1-2
size: many
V: TRBV28
D: TRBD1
length: 13

CDR3: CASSQDIPGPDGYTF
DNA: TGCGCCAGCAGCCAAGATATACCAGGGCCAGATGGCTACACCTTC
J: TRBJ1-2
size: NA
V: TRBV4-3
D: NA
length: 15

CDR3: CASSRTQGIGTEAFF
DNA: TGCGCCAGCAGCCGAACACAGGGGATAGGCACTGAAGCTTTCTTT
J: TRBJ1-1
size: NA
V: TRBV4-3
D: TRBD1
length: 15

CDR3: CASSLDGGGEQFF
DNA: TGTGCCAGCAGCTTAGATGGGGGGGGTGAGCAGTTCTTC
J: TRBJ2-1
size: NA
V: TRBV7-6
D: TRBD2
length: 13

CDR3: CASSFRDRGPGGAYGYTF
DNA: TGTGCCAGCAGCTTCCGGGACAGGGGGCCTGGGGGCGCCTATGGCTACACCTTC
J: TRBJ1-2
size: NA
V: TRBV5-4
D: TRBD1
length: 18